These T cell receptor beta chains were read from a single sample in a study of T cell responses to AZD1222 COVID-19 vaccine. The repertoire was sequenced with immunoSEQ multiplex PCR; TCRdb's copy has only in-frame clones and lacks some. Among approximately 110,000 clones, 89% were seen once, and the ten largest hold approximately 45%. Sequenced here: peripheral blood, sampled 28 days after the second AZD1222 dose. The receptors stem from an adult who received the AZD1222 COVID-19 vaccine. Each CDR3 is given with its conserved first and last residue. A D gene is named only where the DNA matches it firmly. Size tells how often a clone was seen (once, few, many) or the class of an expanded clone, and some rows leave it out.

DNA: TGTGCCAGCAGCGGATTCGGACAGCTTTCCTACGAGCAGTACTTC
CDR3: CASSGFGQLSYEQYF
V: TRBV6-6
J: TRBJ2-7
size: -
D: -

DNA: TGTGCCAGCAGCCAACCGACAGGGCCTGGAAACACCATATATTTT
CDR3: CASSQPTGPGNTIYF
V: TRBV11-2
J: TRBJ1-3
size: -
D: TRBD1

DNA: TGTGCCACCAGTGGCCCGGTGTGGGGCGCGGATACGCAGTATTTT
CDR3: CATSGPVWGADTQYF
V: TRBV24-1
J: TRBJ2-3
size: once
D: -

DNA: TGTGCCAGTAGTATTACAGGGGATACCTACGAGCAGTACTTC
CDR3: CASSITGDTYEQYF
V: TRBV19
J: TRBJ2-7
size: once
D: TRBD1

DNA: TGTGCCAGCAGTTACGGGCAAGACAGGTTTGGCTACACCTTC
CDR3: CASSYGQDRFGYTF
V: TRBV6-2/TRBV6-3
J: TRBJ1-2
size: -
D: -

DNA: TGTGCCACGAAGGACGTACTACATGGCTACACCTTC
CDR3: CATKDVLHGYTF
V: TRBV24-1
J: TRBJ1-2
size: -
D: -

DNA: TGTGCCAGCAGTTTTACTGTCAAGTCCTACGAGCAGTACTTC
CDR3: CASSFTVKSYEQYF
V: TRBV28
J: TRBJ2-7
size: -
D: -

DNA: TGTGCCTGGAGTGTAAACAGAAACACTGAAGCTTTCTTT
CDR3: CAWSVNRNTEAFF
V: TRBV30
J: TRBJ1-1
size: -
D: -

DNA: TGCGCCAGCGAAGCGGGAGGGGCAGATACGCAGTATTTT
CDR3: CASEAGGADTQYF
V: TRBV5-1
J: TRBJ2-3
size: -
D: TRBD2

DNA: TGTGCCACCAGCACCTCTACAGGGCCCCTTAGCAATCAGCCCCAGCATTTT
CDR3: CATSTSTGPLSNQPQHF
V: TRBV15
J: TRBJ1-5
size: -
D: -

DNA: TGTGCCAGCAGCTCCACCATGGGGGTTAGGGGCTACACCTTC
CDR3: CASSSTMGVRGYTF
V: TRBV6-5
J: TRBJ1-2
size: -
D: -

DNA: TGTGCCAGCAACCTCCCAGGGGGGTCCTACAATGAGCAGTTCTTC
CDR3: CASNLPGGSYNEQFF
V: TRBV5-6
J: TRBJ2-1
size: -
D: -

DNA: TGTGCCAGCAGCTTAGACAGCCTAGCGAATTCCTACGAGCAGTACTTC
CDR3: CASSLDSLANSYEQYF
V: TRBV7-2
J: TRBJ2-7
size: -
D: -

DNA: TGTGCCATCAGTGCTGGGGGGCCGGATTATGGCTACACCTTC
CDR3: CAISAGGPDYGYTF
V: TRBV10-3
J: TRBJ1-2
size: -
D: -

DNA: TGTGCCAGCAGTTTCCCCCTCCGACAGGACCTTAGCACAGATACGCAGTATTTT
CDR3: CASSFPLRQDLSTDTQYF
V: TRBV28
J: TRBJ2-3
size: -
D: -

DNA: TGTGCCAGCAGGGGTGGTGGAGACTTGACCGAGCAGTACTTC
CDR3: CASRGGGDLTEQYF
V: TRBV2
J: TRBJ2-7
size: few
D: -

DNA: TGTGCCAGCAATGGGGAATCCGGGGGCAGCATAGAGATCCAGCCCCAGCATTTT
CDR3: CASNGESGGSIEIQPQHF
V: TRBV25-1
J: TRBJ1-5
size: once
D: -

DNA: TGTGCCAGCAGCCGAGACAGGGTCGCTGAAGCTTTCTTT
CDR3: CASSRDRVAEAFF
V: TRBV7-8
J: TRBJ1-1
size: -
D: TRBD1

DNA: TGTGCCAGCAGCCACCTGACAGTTAACACTGAAGCTTTCTTT
CDR3: CASSHLTVNTEAFF
V: TRBV7-2
J: TRBJ1-1
size: once
D: -

DNA: TGTGCCATCAGTGAGAGGGACCTCACAGATACGCAGTATTTT
CDR3: CAISERDLTDTQYF
V: TRBV10-3
J: TRBJ2-3
size: -
D: -

DNA: TGTGCCAGCAGTTTGGGCACCGGGGAGCTGTTTTTT
CDR3: CASSLGTGELFF
V: TRBV27
J: TRBJ2-2
size: -
D: -

DNA: TGTGCCAGCAGCCAAGTTGGGGGGATACGTCGGGATACGCAGTATTTT
CDR3: CASSQVGGIRRDTQYF
V: TRBV3-1/TRBV3-2
J: TRBJ2-3
size: -
D: -

DNA: TGTGCCAGTAGCAACGCGATTATCGGAACAGGTCTCTTCTACACCTTC
CDR3: CASSNAIIGTGLFYTF
V: TRBV19
J: TRBJ1-2
size: -
D: -

DNA: TGTGCCAGCGGGGACAGGGGGCGGGAGACCCAGTACTTC
CDR3: CASGDRGRETQYF
V: TRBV6-5
J: TRBJ2-5
size: -
D: TRBD1

DNA: TGTGCCAGCAATGACAGGGATTCTTCTAACTATGGCTACACCTTC
CDR3: CASNDRDSSNYGYTF
V: TRBV28
J: TRBJ1-2
size: -
D: TRBD1

DNA: TGTGCCAGCAGCCCCGGGGTCGTCAATCAGCCCCAGCATTTT
CDR3: CASSPGVVNQPQHF
V: TRBV27
J: TRBJ1-5
size: once
D: -

DNA: TGTGCCAGCAGCTCCGCCCCGAGGGATACGCAGTATTTT
CDR3: CASSSAPRDTQYF
V: TRBV7-3
J: TRBJ2-3
size: -
D: -

DNA: TGTGCCAGCAGCACCCAGGGACTAGCGGTAGCCAAAAACATTCAGTACTTC
CDR3: CASSTQGLAVAKNIQYF
V: TRBV7-2
J: TRBJ2-4
size: -
D: TRBD2

DNA: TGTGCCAGCAGTTCCTCGACAGGCACGCAGTATTTT
CDR3: CASSSSTGTQYF
V: TRBV28
J: TRBJ2-3
size: -
D: -

DNA: TGCAGTGCTTCCGGGGTATCTGAAGCTTTCTTT
CDR3: CSASGVSEAFF
V: TRBV20-1
J: TRBJ1-1
size: -
D: -

DNA: TGTGCCAGCAGTTTTACTAGCGGGAGGGGGAACACCGGGGAGCTGTTTTTT
CDR3: CASSFTSGRGNTGELFF
V: TRBV27
J: TRBJ2-2
size: -
D: TRBD2

DNA: TGTGCCAGCAGTTCTTACTCCTACGAGCAGTACTTC
CDR3: CASSSYSYEQYF
V: TRBV27
J: TRBJ2-7
size: -
D: -

DNA: TGTGCCAGCAGTTTATGGATAGACGGACTAGCGGAGGGAGGCTACGAGCAGTACTTC
CDR3: CASSLWIDGLAEGGYEQYF
V: TRBV28
J: TRBJ2-7
size: -
D: TRBD2

DNA: TGTGCCAGCAGCGTCGGACTTAACACCGGGGAGCTGTTTTTT
CDR3: CASSVGLNTGELFF
V: TRBV9
J: TRBJ2-2
size: -
D: -

DNA: TGTGCCACCAGCAGGCCACAGGGCACGAACACTGAAGCTTTCTTT
CDR3: CATSRPQGTNTEAFF
V: TRBV15
J: TRBJ1-1
size: -
D: -

DNA: TGCAGCATTAGGGACAGCAATCAGCCCCAGCATTTT
CDR3: CSIRDSNQPQHF
V: TRBV29-1
J: TRBJ1-5
size: -
D: -

DNA: TGTGCCAGCAGCCACTCCGCGGGGTCCCTCCATTACGAGCAGTACTTC
CDR3: CASSHSAGSLHYEQYF
V: TRBV3-1/TRBV3-2
J: TRBJ2-7
size: -
D: -

DNA: TGTGCCAGCTCACCAAACAGGAAGAACACTGAAGCTTTCTTT
CDR3: CASSPNRKNTEAFF
V: TRBV18
J: TRBJ1-1
size: -
D: -

DNA: TGTGCCAGCAGAATCGGACAGGGGACCTACGAGCAGTACTTC
CDR3: CASRIGQGTYEQYF
V: TRBV6-5
J: TRBJ2-7
size: -
D: TRBD1

DNA: TGTGCCAGCAGCTTAGGAGGGAGGGCCAGTGAGCAGTACTTC
CDR3: CASSLGGRASEQYF
V: TRBV5-6
J: TRBJ2-7
size: once
D: TRBD2

DNA: TGTGCCAGCAGTATCCCCGGGACTAGAGATTCTCAGGATACGCAGTATTTT
CDR3: CASSIPGTRDSQDTQYF
V: TRBV2
J: TRBJ2-3
size: -
D: TRBD2

DNA: TGTGCCATCAGTGAGACGACAGGGGGCTCGGGCGAGCAGTACTTC
CDR3: CAISETTGGSGEQYF
V: TRBV10-3
J: TRBJ2-7
size: few
D: TRBD1